This TCR beta chain comes out of a study of T-cell reconstitution after alpha-beta-depleted transplantation in children. Study-wide points: Several hundred expanded graft clones reportedly were the source of alpha-beta T cells about two months after transplant. T cells produced anew were the main source of T-cell counts and diversity one year after transplant. Some patients' high day-60 TCRbeta diversity was traced to surviving recipient T cells and thymic progenitors.

About this clonotype: The antigen remains unidentified.

Library preparation (for TCRbeta) was performed with unique molecular identifiers. TCRdb analysed the PCR reads with MiXCR anew, one entry per CDR3 protein. The data hold under 450,000 distinct CDR3 sequences, with roughly 16% observed a single time. V shed 2 bases and J shed 5 bases, with 15 bases lying between them. There are 16 residues in the CDR3. CDR1 and CDR2 from the germline V gene are MNHNS and SASEGT. V gene TRBV6-1 combines with J gene TRBJ1-4; D might be TRBD1 (5 bases). The starting material was PBMCs, mostly from graft donor cells, obtained 360 days after TCRalphabeta/CD19-depleted stem cell transplant. This TCR was recovered from a boy in the first two years of life who had a stem cell transplant for Wiskott-Aldrich syndrome, so the T cells may come from the graft donor. CDR3 nucleotides: TGTGCCAGCAGTGAATACATGGGACGCCAGAATGAAAAACTGTTTTTT. Protein: CASSEYMGRQNEKLFF.